The 29 T cell receptor beta chains below were found in one sample sequenced in a study of response to subunit inactivated influenza vaccine. MiXCR, applied by TCRdb to the RT-PCR reads, yields one record per CDR3 protein. The table shows a few hundred thousand distinct CDR3 sequences, with 11% occurring only once. The same sample was also studied in work on T cells expressing NK-cell markers. That source adds: Scientists made TCR beta cDNA using 5'RACE template switching with UMIs.

The input for sequencing was PBMCs from blood, taken on the day of vaccination. These receptors all come from a man in his fifties who received an inactivated influenza vaccine.

This rearrangement joins TRBV11-2 to TRBJ2-5; 11 bases agree with TRBD2. Germline trimming cut 3 bases from V and 1 base from J; bases unmatched to any gene: 4. Germline V lookup: CDR1 SGHAT, CDR2 FQNNGV. The CDR3 extends over 16 amino acids. CDR3 coding DNA: TGTGCCAGCAGCTTGCTTAGCGGGGGGGCCCAAGAGACCCAGTACTTC. It is translated as CASSLLSGGAQETQYF.

This clonotype came up many times. The chain uses TRBV28 and TRBJ2-1; 11 nucleotides line up with TRBD2. The CDR3 is 14 residues long. Germline V gene sequence: CDR1 MDHEN, CDR2 SYDVKM. The J segment lost 4 bases and the V segment lost 6 bases, leaving 2 bases of the junction unmatched. The CDR3 sequence: CASRRLAGYNEQFF. The CDR3 nucleotides are TGTGCCAGCAGGCGACTAGCGGGGTACAATGAGCAGTTCTTC. The variable domain in full, with the rest retrieved from reference TRBV28 and TRBJ2-1, is DVKVTQSSRYLVKRTGEKVFLECVQDMDHENMFWYRQDPGLGLRLIYFSYDVKMKEKGDIPEGYSVSREKKERFSLILESASTNQTSMYLCASRRLAGYNEQFFGPGTRLTVL.

The chain couples TRBV6-1 to TRBJ1-2; D is uncertain. V lost 3 bases and J lost 6, with 11 bases in between. This CDR3 has 13 residues. Germline V gene sequence: CDR1 MNHNS, CDR2 SASEGT. Written as DNA, the CDR3 is TGTGCCAGCAGTGAGTCCAGACGAAATGGCTACACCTTC. As protein: CASSESRRNGYTF.

This clonotype has at least ten counts. V usage is TRBV5-6 and J usage is TRBJ2-1; TRBD2 aligns across 8 bases. V trimming: 4 bases; J trimming: 9 bases; junction bases outside the gene matches: 9. Germline lookup yields CDR1 SGHDT and CDR2 YYEEEE. This CDR3 is 14 amino acids long. The CDR3 bases are TGTGCCAGCAGCCCCACCGGACTAGCACTTGAGCAGTTCTTC. Protein product: CASSPTGLALEQFF.

This clonotype was observed a few times. This chain links TRBV28 with TRBJ2-7, with 11 bases lining up with TRBD1. J gave up 1 base and V 7 bases, and 18 bases lay outside the gene matches. Germline V CDR1 and CDR2: MDHEN, SYDVKM. The CDR3 length is 19 residues. The CDR3 bases are TGTGCCAGCAAAAGGAGTCCGGGACAGGGGGTGGGTCTTTCCTACGAGCAGTACTTC. It yields the protein CASKRSPGQGVGLSYEQYF.

This clonotype has more than one count but fewer than ten. The V call is TRBV12-3 or TRBV12-4, the J call TRBJ2-5, with unresolved D. The CDR3 consists of 14 residues. Trimming removed 6 bases from V and 0 bases from J, with 11 bases in between. CDR3 protein: CASRGQTNQETQYF. The CDR3 DNA reads as TGTGCCAGCAGGGGCCAGACCAACCAAGAGACCCAGTACTTC.

As concerns this clonotype: Since a much larger clone is just one base distant, this may be a read error. The chain uses TRBV6-6 and TRBJ1-1; 7 positions agree with TRBD1. Looked up from germline, CDR1 is MNHNY and CDR2 is SVGAGI (reference sequence). J lost 7 bases, V lost 7 bases, and 9 bases had no gene match. The CDR3 length is 13 residues. CDR3 in DNA: TGTGCCAGCACCTACCCAGGGGGTGATGAAGCTTTCTTT. Translating gives CASTYPGGDEAFF.

This clonotype occurred many times. V usage is TRBV29-1 and J usage is TRBJ2-7; no clear D gene. CDR3 length: 11 amino acids. V lost 1 base and J lost 4, with 5 bases in between. The V gene's germline CDR1 is SQVTM and CDR2 ANQGSEA. The DNA of the CDR3 is TGCAGCGTTGAAGTGCGGTACGAGCAGTACTTC. Protein: CSVEVRYEQYF.

The gene calls are TRBV12-3 or TRBV12-4 and TRBJ1-4; no firm D call. This CDR3 region has 13 residues. The V gene lost 2 bases and the J gene lost 8 bases, with 9 bases spanning the gap. The CDR3 here is CASSLNLYEKLFF. The CDR3 DNA sequence: TGTGCCAGCAGTTTAAATCTCTACGAAAAACTGTTTTTT.

This clonotype was observed a few times. The genes are TRBV20-1 and TRBJ2-4, with D unresolved. The V gene lost 0 bases and the J gene lost 3 bases, with 6 bases spanning the gap. Germline V CDR1 and CDR2: DFQATT, SNEGSKA (reference sequence). CDR3 length: 13 amino acids. CDR3 sequence reads: CSAREGGKNIQYF. The CDR3 DNA follows: TGCAGTGCTAGAGAGGGTGGCAAAAACATTCAGTACTTC.

The rearrangement links TRBV20-1 to TRBJ2-7; TRBD2 matches 7 bases. Trimming removed 1 base from V and 2 bases from J; junction bases left unmatched: 2. The germline V gene has CDR1 DFQATT and CDR2 SNEGSKA (reference sequence). The CDR3 is 13 residues long. The DNA of the CDR3 is TGCAGTGCTAGAGTCGCGGGAGCCTACGAGCAGTACTTC. Its protein is CSARVAGAYEQYF.

This sequence joins TRBV11-2 and TRBJ1-1; the D is unclear. The CDR3 extends over 14 amino acids. The V gene lost 3 bases and the J gene lost 4 bases, with 12 bases spanning the gap. Germline V gene lookup returns CDR1 SGHAT and CDR2 FQNNGV. The DNA for the CDR3 is TGTGCCAGCAGCTTTTCCGACGTGAGCACTGAAGCTTTCTTT. This sequence encodes CASSFSDVSTEAFF.

This clonotype was recorded at least ten times. This chain links TRBV12-3 or TRBV12-4 with TRBJ1-1, with a weak D call TRBD1 (6 bases). This CDR3 has 14 residues. The V end lost 7 bases, the J end lost 5 bases, and 17 bases lay between the germline ends. CDR3 nucleotides: TGTGCCAGCACCGCAGCAGGGGTTGGGACTGAAGCTTTCTTT. Protein product: CASTAAGVGTEAFF.

There are many counts of this clonotype. This chain joins TRBV6-2 or TRBV6-3 and TRBJ2-7, with 7 bases fitting TRBD1. Germline V CDR1 and CDR2: MNHEY, SVGEGT. The J segment lost 4 bases and the V segment lost 6 bases, leaving 6 bases of the junction unmatched. CDR3 length: 13 amino acids. In DNA form, the CDR3 reads TGTGCCAGCAGCCGGACAGGTCGATACGAGCAGTACTTC. It codes for CASSRTGRYEQYF.

This clonotype was found a few times. The chain employs TRBV18 and TRBJ2-1, with 11 bases aligning to TRBD1. The V and J ends lost 6 bases and 0 bases, in that order; junction bases with no gene match: 10. CDR3 size: 18 residues. Germline CDR1 is KGHSH and CDR2 is LQKENI. The CDR3 spells CASSHADRGRSSYNEQFF. For the CDR3, the DNA is TGTGCCAGCTCCCACGCGGACAGGGGGCGGAGCTCCTACAATGAGCAGTTCTTC.

Ten or more counts support this clonotype. The V gene is TRBV6-1, the J gene TRBJ2-3, with D tentatively TRBD1 or TRBD2 (5 bases each). V lost 7 bases and J 4 bases, leaving 18 bases between the germline ends. The CDR3 consists of 15 residues. CDR1 MNHNS and CDR2 SASEGT come from the germline V gene. DNA for the CDR3: TGTGCCAGCATCAACGGACACCCCGGGGCAGATACGCAGTATTTT. Translating gives CASINGHPGADTQYF.

This clonotype was seen a single time. The J gene is TRBJ2-1, the V gene TRBV20-1; the match to TRBD2 covers 8 bases. V lost 0 bases and J lost 0; bases outside the gene matches: 4. CDR1 DFQATT and CDR2 SNEGSKA come from the germline V gene (reference sequence). The CDR3 totals 16 residues. CDR3 sequence (DNA): TGCAGTGCTAGAGATGATAGCGGGGTCTCCTACAATGAGCAGTTCTTC. Translated, it gives CSARDDSGVSYNEQFF.

The chain carries TRBV6-1 and TRBJ1-5; no definite D call. V lost 2 bases and J 6 bases, leaving 8 bases between the germline ends. The CDR3 has 13 residues. Germline CDR1 MNHNS, CDR2 SASEGT. The CDR3 reads CASSEQLSQPQHF. The DNA of the CDR3 is TGTGCCAGCAGTGAACAATTGTCTCAGCCCCAGCATTTT.

The chain links TRBV14 to TRBJ2-1; 9 bases line up with TRBD1. The CDR3 runs to 13 residues. Germline V gene sequence: CDR1 SGHDN, CDR2 FVKESK. V was clipped by 4 bases and J by 7 bases; unmatched bases: 2. CDR3 coding DNA: TGTGCCAGCAGCCCACAGGGGGCTAATGAGCAGTTCTTC. It encodes CASSPQGANEQFF.

This clonotype was observed a handful of times. The J gene is TRBJ2-2, the V gene TRBV30; no reliable D call. The CDR3 contains 13 residues. V lost 2 bases to trimming and J lost 6 bases, with 10 bases between them. Looked up from germline, CDR1 is GTSNPN and CDR2 is SVGIG (reference sequence). In DNA form, the CDR3 reads TGTGCCTGGAGTAAGGTCCGACCCGGGGAGCTGTTTTTT. Translating it yields CAWSKVRPGELFF.

This rearrangement joins TRBV4-3 to TRBJ1-5, with D unclear. The germline V and J ends were trimmed by 0 bases and 3 bases, with 3 bases remaining between them. The CDR3 loop spans 13 amino acids. Germline loops: CDR1 LGHNA, CDR2 YSLEER. The CDR3 nucleotides read TGCGCCAGCAGCCAAGACTTCAATCAGCCCCAGCATTTT. It encodes CASSQDFNQPQHF.

V usage is TRBV7-8 and J usage is TRBJ2-7, with 8 bases matching TRBD2. J lost 2 bases, V lost 1 base, and 4 bases had no gene match. This CDR3 is built from 15 residues. The germline V gene encodes CDR1 SGHVS and CDR2 FQNEAQ. The CDR3 region has the DNA TGTGCCAGCAGCTTAGGAGATAGCGGGACCTACGAGCAGTACTTC. This translates into CASSLGDSGTYEQYF.

This clonotype was picked up a small number of times. The chain is built from TRBV20-1 and TRBJ2-7; D unclear. Trimming shortened V by 3 bases and J by 0 bases, and 12 bases separated the two germline ends. CDR1 and CDR2 (germline): DFQATT, SNEGSKA (reference sequence). This CDR3 spans 14 amino acids. The CDR3 protein is CSASDWANSYEQYF. In DNA, the CDR3 is TGCAGTGCTAGTGACTGGGCCAACTCCTACGAGCAGTACTTC.

This clonotype was recorded a few times. CDR3 DNA sequence: TGTGCCAGCACCAAGACCGACCCCGGGGAGCTGTTTTTT. This sequence encodes CASTKTDPGELFF. This chain joins TRBV6-6 and TRBJ2-2, with unresolved D. Deletions cut 7 bases from V and 6 bases from J, with 12 bases between. The CDR3 is 13 amino acids. Germline-derived CDR1 and CDR2 are MNHNY and SVGAGI (reference sequence).

The chain recombines TRBV5-1 with TRBJ1-6; no clear D gene. V lost 0 bases, J lost 7 bases, and 8 bases lay in between. The CDR3 consists of 14 residues. Germline CDR1 is SGHRS and CDR2 is YFSETQ. The DNA for the CDR3 is TGCGCCAGCAGCTTGGCGAACGCGAATTCACCCCTCCACTTT. It translates to CASSLANANSPLHF.

This clonotype occurred a few times. The chain uses TRBV6-5 and TRBJ2-1; TRBD2 aligns across 7 bases. CDR3 length equals 14 residues. The germline CDR1 and CDR2 sequences are MNHEY and SVGAGI. The V segment lost 1 base and the J segment 9 bases; nucleotides outside the gene matches: 6. CDR3 sequence: CASSYLGRAAEQFF. In DNA, the CDR3 is TGTGCCAGCAGTTACTTGGGGAGGGCGGCTGAGCAGTTCTTC.

The chain recombines TRBV7-2 with TRBJ2-7; no firm D call. Trimming cost V 3 bases and J 1 base, with 7 bases left between them. Per germline, CDR1 SGHTA and CDR2 FQGNSA. The CDR3 consists of 13 residues. CDR3 in amino acids: CASSFASSYEQYF. CDR3 coding DNA: TGTGCCAGCAGCTTCGCCTCGTCCTACGAGCAGTACTTC.

This clonotype was seen repeatedly, ten times or more. J is TRBJ2-7 and V is TRBV12-3 or TRBV12-4, with a possible D match to TRBD2 (6 bases). The V end was cut by 5 bases, the J end by 0 bases, with 8 bases between. This CDR3 region has 13 residues. This CDR3 is CASSRDFSYEQYF. The CDR3 DNA sequence: TGTGCCAGCAGTCGGGACTTCTCCTACGAGCAGTACTTC.

The sample holds a few counts of this clonotype. V gene TRBV6-2 or TRBV6-3 combines with J gene TRBJ2-7; 8 nucleotides match TRBD2. Germline-derived CDR1 and CDR2 are MNHEY and SVGEGT. The J segment lost 3 bases and the V segment lost 0 bases, leaving 10 bases of the junction unmatched. The CDR3 sequence is 17 residues long. The CDR3 region has the DNA TGTGCCAGCAGTTACTCTTACGGGACTAGGAATTTCTACGAGCAGTACTTC. Its protein product is CASSYSYGTRNFYEQYF.